Listed below are T cell receptor beta chains from one sample, sequenced in a study of T cells in Graves' hyperthyroidism and ophthalmopathy. A single record per CDR3 protein comes from TCRdb applying MiXCR to the multiplex PCR reads. The sample consists of about 640,000 distinct CDR3 sequences, around 20% of them appearing once. Specimen: blood. The origin of the receptors is a man aged 25-45 years with Graves' ophthalmopathy. Both conserved end residues are part of each CDR3. D genes are given only for firm matches. Clone size is shown for a subset of rows, as once, few, many or a class of expanded clone.

DNA: TGTGCCAGCAGGCAACAGGGTGGGTTGGCGGAAAAACTGTTTTTT
CDR3: CASRQQGGLAEKLFF
D: -
J: TRBJ1-4
V: TRBV7-2
size: -

DNA: TGTGCCAGCAGTCTTCGGACTAGCGGGAGTTTTGAGCAGTACTTC
CDR3: CASSLRTSGSFEQYF
D: TRBD2
J: TRBJ2-7
V: TRBV12-3/TRBV12-4
size: many

DNA: TGTGCCTGGAGCCCAGGGGCCTATGGCTACACCTTC
CDR3: CAWSPGAYGYTF
D: -
J: TRBJ1-2
V: TRBV30
size: many

DNA: TGTGCCAGCGCCGCCGGGGGGCCGGGTGAGCAGTTCTTC
CDR3: CASAAGGPGEQFF
D: -
J: TRBJ2-1
V: TRBV7-3
size: many

DNA: TGTGCCAGCAGCCAAGAACGGGTAACCCCCAATGAGCAGTTCTTC
CDR3: CASSQERVTPNEQFF
D: -
J: TRBJ2-1
V: TRBV3-1
size: many

DNA: TGTGCCAGCATCTCGCCTAGCGGGTCCTCCTACAATGAGCAGTTCTTC
CDR3: CASISPSGSSYNEQFF
D: TRBD2
J: TRBJ2-1
V: TRBV7-9
size: -

DNA: TGTGCCATCAGTGGTACTGGGGCCACCGGGGAGCTGTTTTTT
CDR3: CAISGTGATGELFF
D: -
J: TRBJ2-2
V: TRBV10-3
size: few

DNA: TGTGCCAGCAGCCAAGGTCCGGGGAACACTGAAGCTTTCTTT
CDR3: CASSQGPGNTEAFF
D: -
J: TRBJ1-1
V: TRBV3-1
size: many

DNA: TGTGCCAGCAGTCTCAGGGAGGGTGGCAATCAGCCCCAGCATTTT
CDR3: CASSLREGGNQPQHF
D: -
J: TRBJ1-5
V: TRBV6-1
size: many

DNA: TGTGCCAGCAGCCAAGATCAGAGGTCCGGGGAGCAGTTCTTC
CDR3: CASSQDQRSGEQFF
D: -
J: TRBJ2-1
V: TRBV3-1
size: -

DNA: TGTGCCTGGAGTGTCGGGCTTATCAATGAGCAGTTCTTC
CDR3: CAWSVGLINEQFF
D: -
J: TRBJ2-1
V: TRBV30
size: many

DNA: TGTGCCAGCTCACCACCTGGGGTCAGCACCGGGGAGCTGTTTTTT
CDR3: CASSPPGVSTGELFF
D: -
J: TRBJ2-2
V: TRBV18
size: -

DNA: TGTGCCAGCAGCTTAGCTGGACAGGGGGCGCGAGGCCAAGAGACCCAGTACTTC
CDR3: CASSLAGQGARGQETQYF
D: TRBD1
J: TRBJ2-5
V: TRBV7-2
size: -

DNA: TGTGCCAGCAGTTTACGGGGAGGGGTTGGTTTGACTTTCTTT
CDR3: CASSLRGGVGLTFF
D: -
J: TRBJ1-1
V: TRBV27
size: -

DNA: TGTGCCAGCAGCCTAGCAGGGCTGAGGCTAGCGGGAGATTTAGAGCAGTTCTTC
CDR3: CASSLAGLRLAGDLEQFF
D: TRBD2
J: TRBJ2-1
V: TRBV3-1
size: -

DNA: TGTGCCAGCAGCCGCTCCGGGACAGGGGAAAACGAGCAGTACTTC
CDR3: CASSRSGTGENEQYF
D: TRBD1
J: TRBJ2-7
V: TRBV7-8
size: -

DNA: TGTGCCAGCAGTTACGCGACAGGGATCTACACTGAAGCTTTCTTT
CDR3: CASSYATGIYTEAFF
D: TRBD1
J: TRBJ1-1
V: TRBV6-2/TRBV6-3
size: -

DNA: TGCAGTGCCCGACGTGCGGGGGATGCCTACGAGCAGTACTTC
CDR3: CSARRAGDAYEQYF
D: TRBD2
J: TRBJ2-7
V: TRBV20-1
size: -

DNA: TGTGCCAGCAGTGGAGCGGGAGGCCCAGATACGCAGTATTTT
CDR3: CASSGAGGPDTQYF
D: TRBD2
J: TRBJ2-3
V: TRBV6-1
size: -

DNA: TGTGCCAGCAGTGACAGGGTTCTCCTGAACACTGAAGCTTTCTTT
CDR3: CASSDRVLLNTEAFF
D: -
J: TRBJ1-1
V: TRBV6-1
size: -

DNA: TGTGCCAGCTCACCGCCCATGCGGTCTGGAAACACCATATATTTT
CDR3: CASSPPMRSGNTIYF
D: -
J: TRBJ1-3
V: TRBV18
size: few

DNA: TGTGCCAGCAGAACTAGCGGGAACACCGGGGAGCTGTTTTTT
CDR3: CASRTSGNTGELFF
D: TRBD2
J: TRBJ2-2
V: TRBV6-1
size: many

DNA: TGTGCCAGCAGTCCGGGGCTGGGAGGGCCAGATACGCAGTATTTT
CDR3: CASSPGLGGPDTQYF
D: TRBD2
J: TRBJ2-3
V: TRBV12-3/TRBV12-4
size: few

DNA: TGTGCCAGCAGCCAAACGGGACAGGGGGCCTACGAGCAGTACTTC
CDR3: CASSQTGQGAYEQYF
D: TRBD1
J: TRBJ2-7
V: TRBV3-1
size: -

DNA: TGCGCCAGCAGTCAATCGAGGGGGACAGGGGCCGTAGGGGCCTACAATGAGCAGTTCTTC
CDR3: CASSQSRGTGAVGAYNEQFF
D: TRBD1
J: TRBJ2-1
V: TRBV5-1
size: once

DNA: TGTGCCAGCAGTGACTGGTACAATGAGCAGTTCTTC
CDR3: CASSDWYNEQFF
D: -
J: TRBJ2-1
V: TRBV12-3/TRBV12-4
size: many